At least ten counts were recorded for the clone carrying this T cell receptor beta chain. The sample belongs to a study of CD8 T cells in ankylosing spondylitis. TCRdb ran MiXCR on the 5' RACE reads and lists one entry per CDR3 protein. The data contain a few hundred thousand distinct CDR3 sequences, around 10% of them singletons. Per the germline V gene, CDR1 is SGHTA and CDR2 is FQGNSA. Trimming took 5 bases from V and 9 from J; bases not matched to a gene: 14. This CDR3 comprises 16 residues. The specimen was blood, either unsorted or a sorted T cell fraction (not recorded which). This TCR came from a female donor with ankylosing spondylitis or in good health (not recorded which). V usage is TRBV7-2 and J usage is TRBJ2-4; 9 positions match TRBD2. CDR3 loop: CASSRDYRAGGSIQYF. Here the CDR3 DNA reads TGTGCCAGCAGCCGAGACTACAGAGCGGGAGGTAGCATTCAGTACTTC.